Listed here are 19 T cell receptor beta chains from one sample, sequenced in a study of glioma-infiltrating T cells. Using RNA template, CDR3s of TCR alpha and beta were amplified with iRepertoire arm-PCR. TCRdb passed the multiplex PCR reads through MiXCR, listing each CDR3 protein once. The profile shows roughly 40,000 distinct CDR3 sequences, 20% to 25% of them singletons. Material for sequencing was glioma tissue, nonneoplastic brain tissue, or PBMCs (not recorded which). All receptors derive from a human donor with low-grade glioma or glioblastoma, undergoing nonglioma brain surgery, or in good health (not recorded which).

This clonotype was detected ten times or more. This chain joins TRBV5-1 and TRBJ1-6; TRBD1 agrees at 8 bases. From germline, CDR1 is SGHRS and CDR2 YFSETQ. The ends lost 4 bases at V and 8 bases at J; junction bases unmatched: 5. This CDR3 spans 14 amino acids. CDR3 nucleotide sequence: TGCGCCAGCAGCCAGGGGGCTTCGGATTCACCCCTCCACTTT. It translates to CASSQGASDSPLHF.

The chain employs TRBV30 and TRBJ1-1, with D hard to call. Trimming stripped 2 bases from V and 3 bases from J, with 4 bases between. The germline V gene has CDR1 GTSNPN and CDR2 SVGIG (reference sequence). This CDR3 is built from 11 residues. The DNA for the CDR3 is TGTGCCTGGAGTACGTACACTGAAGCTTTCTTT. Translated: CAWSTYTEAFF. Drawing the rest from reference TRBV30 and TRBJ1-1, the complete variable domain is SQTIHQWPATLVQPVGSPLSLECTVEGTSNPNLYWYRQAAGRGLQLLFYSVGIGQISSEVPQNLSASRPQDRQFILSSKKLLLSDSGFYLCAWSTYTEAFFGQGTRLTVV.

The genes are TRBV7-9 and TRBJ2-2; D is unclear. V gave up 6 bases and J gave up 1 base, with 9 bases separating them. The CDR3 contains 14 residues. Germline CDR1 SEHNR, CDR2 FQNEAQ (reference sequence). The CDR3 spells CASRASLNTGELFF. In DNA form, the CDR3 reads TGTGCCAGCAGGGCTTCGTTGAACACCGGGGAGCTGTTTTTT.

Many counts were recorded for this clonotype. This sequence joins TRBV20-1 and TRBJ2-7, with 10 bases fitting TRBD2. Trimming at V came to 8 bases and at J to 7 bases, leaving 8 bases not matched to a gene. CDR1 DFQATT and CDR2 SNEGSKA come from the germline V gene (reference sequence). The CDR3 has 12 residues. This chain's CDR3 is CSTRLAGVEQYF. CDR3 DNA: TGCAGTACAAGACTAGCGGGTGTAGAGCAGTACTTC.

In regard to this clonotype: A much larger clone sits a single nucleotide away, making a read error possible. The V gene is TRBV15, the J gene TRBJ2-3; TRBD2 aligns across 8 bases. This CDR3 has 17 residues. Germline CDR1 and CDR2: LNHNV and YYDKDF (reference sequence). CDR3 nucleotide sequence: TGTGCCAGCAGCCAAGAGGGGCGGGAGGCTCGCAGAGATACGCAGTATTTT. This encodes CASSQEGREARRDTQYF.

The V and J genes are TRBV7-9 and TRBJ2-5; D is unclear. Trimming took 1 base from V and 2 from J, leaving 11 bases between them. Looked up from germline, CDR1 is SEHNR and CDR2 is FQNEAQ (reference sequence). The CDR3 spans 15 residues. The CDR3 here is CASSLEWQDQETQYF. The DNA for the CDR3 is TGTGCCAGCAGCTTAGAGTGGCAGGATCAAGAGACCCAGTACTTC.

Relative to its sample, this clonotype is medium-sized. This chain joins TRBV27 and TRBJ1-5; 7 bases are a match to TRBD1. The CDR3 has 14 amino acids. In germline, CDR1 is MNHEY, CDR2 SMNVEV (reference sequence). Losses at the gene ends were 6 bases for V and 5 bases for J; bases not matched to a gene: 7. This CDR3 reads CASRTTGIDQPQHF. CDR3 in DNA: TGTGCCAGCAGGACGACAGGGATCGATCAGCCCCAGCATTTT.

This clonotype was recorded at least ten times. The genes are TRBV20-1 and TRBJ2-7; 7 bases line up with TRBD1. Germline values: CDR1 DFQATT, CDR2 SNEGSKA (reference sequence). CDR3 length equals 13 residues. V trimming: 2 bases; J trimming: 3 bases; junction bases outside the gene matches: 4. CDR3 nucleotide sequence: TGCAGTGCTAGACCTGGGACAGACTACGAGCAGTACTTC. This translates into CSARPGTDYEQYF.

The chain uses TRBV4-3 and TRBJ2-1; TRBD2 matches 7 bases. J was trimmed by 6 bases and V by 4 bases; bases with no gene match: 9. There are 15 residues in the CDR3. The germline CDR1 and CDR2 sequences are LGHNA and YSLEER. CDR3 loop: CASSLSGGGPNEQFF. CDR3 nucleotide sequence: TGCGCCAGCAGCCTCTCGGGGGGAGGGCCCAATGAGCAGTTCTTC.

This clonotype has a count of ten or more. The chain links TRBV3-1 to TRBJ2-5, with no clear D. CDR1 LGHDT and CDR2 YNNKEL come from the germline V gene (reference sequence). Trimming pared 1 base from V and 7 bases from J, leaving 10 bases between. CDR3 length equals 13 residues. The DNA of the CDR3 is TGTGCCAGCAGCCAAGGTTCGAGTGGGACCCAGTACTTC. It encodes CASSQGSSGTQYF.

In its sample, this clonotype was seen a few times. This may stem from a read error, because a much larger clone lies one nucleotide away. Here the CDR3 omits its conserved ending phenylalanine or tryptophan, so a read error is the likely source. This chain links TRBV7-8 with TRBJ2-7; D is uncertain. This CDR3 contains 12 residues. Trimming shortened V by 5 bases and J by 3 bases, and 8 bases separated the two germline ends. Germline assignment: CDR1 SGHVS and CDR2 FQNEAQ. The CDR3 bases are TGTGCCAGCAGCCCGACGGACTACGAGCAGTACCTC. Its translation is CASSPTDYEQYL.

This clonotype was seen repeatedly, ten times or more. The rearrangement links TRBV7-9 to TRBJ1-1; D call uncertain. CDR3 size: 14 residues. Germline V CDR1 and CDR2: SEHNR, FQNEAQ (reference sequence). V lost 11 bases to trimming and J lost 4 bases, with 20 bases between them. Here the CDR3 reads CAGSDATISTEAFF. The CDR3 DNA follows: TGTGCCGGATCGGACGCAACCATCAGCACTGAAGCTTTCTTT.

This clonotype was recorded at least ten times. J is TRBJ2-1 and V is TRBV4-1; D may be TRBD1 or TRBD2 (5 bases each). The CDR3 length is 12 residues. Germline-derived CDR1 and CDR2 are MGHRA and YSYEKL. With 7 bases removed from V and 9 bases from J, the gap between germline ends came to 13 bases. CDR3 sequence: CASTRDRGEQFF. As DNA, the CDR3 is TGCGCCAGCACCAGGGACCGGGGTGAGCAGTTCTTC.

The chain joins TRBV12-3 or TRBV12-4 to TRBJ2-5; TRBD1 aligns across 8 bases. This CDR3 has 15 residues. J was trimmed by 5 bases and V by 5 bases; bases with no gene match: 10. As DNA, the CDR3 is TGTGCCAGCAGTCCCCGGACAGGGACTGGGGAGACCCAGTACTTC. It is translated as CASSPRTGTGETQYF.

This clonotype occurred many times. The chain joins TRBV20-1 to TRBJ1-5; 7 bases map to TRBD1. The V gene end was trimmed by 6 bases and the J gene end by 3 bases; junction bases not matched to a gene: 8. The germline V gene has CDR1 DFQATT and CDR2 SNEGSKA (reference sequence). This CDR3 comprises 14 residues. CDR3 sequence: CSAKTGRDNQPQHF. The CDR3 DNA is TGCAGTGCAAAGACAGGGAGGGACAATCAGCCCCAGCATTTT.

Remarks on this clonotype: With a much larger clone just one base away, this may be a read error. The chain employs TRBV28 and TRBJ1-5; the D is unclear. The V and J ends lost 11 bases and 8 bases respectively, with 19 bases between them. This CDR3 region has 13 residues. The V gene's germline CDR1 is MDHEN and CDR2 SYDVKM. CDR3 amino acids: CAGQDILREPQHF. In DNA form, the CDR3 reads TGTGCCGGCCAAGATATATTACGGGAGCCCCAGCATTTT.

A word on this clonotype: This sequence may be a read error, since a much larger clone differs from it by one base. The chain carries TRBV7-9 and TRBJ1-6, with 8 bases identical to TRBD1. Germline-derived CDR1 and CDR2 are SEHNR and FQNEAQ (reference sequence). The J segment lost 7 bases and the V segment lost 2 bases, leaving 16 bases of the junction unmatched. This CDR3 spans 19 amino acids. The CDR3 coding sequence is TGTGCCAGCAGCTTAATTAACATGGGACAGGTTATCAGGAATTCACCCCTCCACTTT. Translation: CASSLINMGQVIRNSPLHF.

This clonotype was observed at least ten times. V and J are TRBV18 and TRBJ1-4; D might be TRBD1 (6 bases). V was cut by 4 bases and J by 0 bases, with 9 bases left in between. CDR1 KGHSH and CDR2 LQKENI come from the germline V gene. The CDR3 covers 15 residues. The DNA of the CDR3 is TGTGCCAGCTCACTGGACAGTTCAACTAATGAAAAACTGTTTTTT. Protein: CASSLDSSTNEKLFF.

This chain joins TRBV5-1 and TRBJ2-7; possibly TRBD1 for D (6 bases). The germline CDR1 and CDR2 sequences are SGHRS and YFSETQ. Trimming cost V 1 base and J 12 bases, with 20 bases left between them. There are 14 residues in the CDR3. CDR3: CASSLLTGNYGRYF. The CDR3 nucleotides are TGCGCCAGCAGCTTGCTGACAGGAAACTACGGGCGGTACTTC.